These T cell receptor beta chains were read from a single sample in a study of CD8 T cells in ankylosing spondylitis. Each CDR3 protein is one row after TCRdb ran MiXCR on the 5' RACE reads. The profile shows over 450,000 distinct CDR3 sequences, 10% to 15% of them singletons. Sample: blood, either unsorted or a sorted T cell fraction (not recorded which). The receptor set was obtained from a male donor with ankylosing spondylitis. Both conserved end residues are part of each CDR3. D genes are given only for firm matches. Some rows have no size entry. The others give once, few or many, or a class for an expanded clone.

abundance	d_gene	v_gene	j_gene	CDR3nt	CDR3aa
few	NA	TRBV13	TRBJ2-2	TGTGCCAGCAGCTCCTACAGGGCCGGGGAGCTGTTTTTT	CASSSYRAGELFF
few	NA	TRBV9	TRBJ2-1	TGTGCCAGCAGCTCCCGCCGAGCAAGGAATGAGCAGTTCTTC	CASSSRRARNEQFF
NA	NA	TRBV7-6	TRBJ2-1	TGTGCCAGCAGCCGGGCTAGCGCGTACAATGAGCAGTTCTTC	CASSRASAYNEQFF
few	TRBD2	TRBV2	TRBJ2-1	TGTGCCAGCAATGCCAGGACTAGCGGGAGACATGAGCAGTTCTTC	CASNARTSGRHEQFF
few	NA	TRBV4-2	TRBJ2-4	TGTGCCAGCAGCCAAGGCTCAGGCATTCAGTACTTC	CASSQGSGIQYF
NA	TRBD1	TRBV7-9	TRBJ1-2	TGTGCCAGCAGCTTGGGCAGGGGGCTCTATTTTGGCTACACCTTC	CASSLGRGLYFGYTF
few	NA	TRBV5-1	TRBJ2-5	TGCGCCAGCAGCCGCGTAAGGACAGCTGAAGAGACCCAGTACTTC	CASSRVRTAEETQYF
NA	TRBD2	TRBV20-1	TRBJ2-7	TGCAGTGCTAGAGGCAGACTAGCGGGAGGCGAGCAGTACTTC	CSARGRLAGGEQYF
NA	NA	TRBV7-9	TRBJ2-4	TGTGCCAGCAGCTTAGCTTCAAAAAGGAACATTCAGTACTTC	CASSLASKRNIQYF
few	NA	TRBV24-1	TRBJ2-1	TGTGCCACCAGTGATTTCTCAAAGAGCTCCTACAATGAGCAGTTCTTC	CATSDFSKSSYNEQFF
NA	TRBD2	TRBV5-1	TRBJ2-1	TGCGCCAGCAGCACCCGGACTAGCGGGAGAATGAATGAGCAGTTCTTC	CASSTRTSGRMNEQFF
NA	TRBD1	TRBV11-1	TRBJ2-4	TGTGCCAGCAGCCCAGGGGGCCGAGGTAGGGTGGGAACCCAGGACACTCAGTACTTC	CASSPGGRGRVGTQDTQYF
NA	TRBD2	TRBV20-1	TRBJ2-2	TGCAGTGCTTCCGGGGTAGCGGGAGGGCCTATCGGGGAGCTGTTTTTT	CSASGVAGGPIGELFF
few	NA	TRBV5-1	TRBJ2-3	TGCGCCAGCAGGCTACATGGTGTGACAGATACGCAGTATTTT	CASRLHGVTDTQYF
NA	NA	TRBV12-3/TRBV12-4	TRBJ2-1	TGTGCCAGCAGCCCCGGGAGCGGAGGTCACGATGAGCAGTTCTTC	CASSPGSGGHDEQFF
NA	TRBD2	TRBV24-1	TRBJ2-2	TGTGCCACCAGTGACCCAAGGGCGGGAGGTTGGACCGGGGAGCTGTTTTTT	CATSDPRAGGWTGELFF
NA	NA	TRBV7-9	TRBJ2-2	TGTGCCAGCAGAGGGGGGCCCGGGGAGCTGTTTTTT	CASRGGPGELFF
NA	TRBD1	TRBV5-1	TRBJ2-1	TGCGCCAGCAGCTCCCGTCCCGGGACAGGGGATGAGCAGTTCTTC	CASSSRPGTGDEQFF
NA	NA	TRBV20-1	TRBJ2-3	TGCAGTGCTAGAGATTCGAGGCGGGTTAGCACAGATACGCAGTATTTT	CSARDSRRVSTDTQYF
NA	NA	TRBV3-1	TRBJ2-1	TGTGCCAGCAGCCAAGGAGGGCCACGAAGGCAAAATGAGCAGTTCTTC	CASSQGGPRRQNEQFF
few	TRBD1	TRBV20-1	TRBJ1-1	TGCAGTGCTAGAGATGGTCAGGGGGGGAGACCTGAAGCTTTCTTT	CSARDGQGGRPEAFF
few	TRBD2	TRBV6-1	TRBJ2-1	TGTGCCAGCAGTCCCGGACTAGCGGGAGGGGTCGATGAGCAGTTCTTC	CASSPGLAGGVDEQFF
NA	NA	TRBV11-3	TRBJ2-3	TGTGCCAGCAGCTTAGAAGGAGGGGTCGCGATAGATACGCAGTATTTT	CASSLEGGVAIDTQYF
many	NA	TRBV7-7	TRBJ2-7	TGTGCCAGCAGCCCCGGGGCCTCCTACGAGCAGTACTTC	CASSPGASYEQYF
few	NA	TRBV5-4	TRBJ2-2	TGTGCCAGCAGCTCGGCGGGGGCGCGCACCGGGGAGCTGTTTTTT	CASSSAGARTGELFF
NA	TRBD2	TRBV27	TRBJ2-3	TGTGCCAGCAGTCGCCTCGGGACTAGCGGGAGGGCCACAGATACGCAGTATTTT	CASSRLGTSGRATDTQYF
few	TRBD2	TRBV7-9	TRBJ2-1	TGTGCCAGCAGCTTTATGACTAGCGGAGCCTACAATGAGCAGTTCTTC	CASSFMTSGAYNEQFF
NA	TRBD1	TRBV7-8	TRBJ1-1	TGTGCCAGCAGCTTTGGGACAGGCTGGAACACTGAAGCTTTCTTT	CASSFGTGWNTEAFF
NA	TRBD2	TRBV29-1	TRBJ2-1	TGCAGCCTGCGACTAGCGGGAGGAAACCCTTACAATGAGCAGTTCTTC	CSLRLAGGNPYNEQFF
NA	TRBD2	TRBV12-3/TRBV12-4	TRBJ2-3	TGTGCCTGCAGTTTAGCGCGGGGCGGGAGGGCCGCAGATACGCAGTATTTT	CACSLARGGRAADTQYF
many	NA	TRBV3-1	TRBJ1-1	TGTGCCAGCAGCCAAGGGACAGAAGCTTTCTTT	CASSQGTEAFF
NA	TRBD2	TRBV10-1	TRBJ2-7	TGCGCCAGCAAAGCGGGAGACCGCGACGAGCAGTACTTC	CASKAGDRDEQYF
NA	TRBD2	TRBV10-1	TRBJ2-1	TGCGCCAGCAACGAAGCGGGGGGCAATGAGCAGTTCTTC	CASNEAGGNEQFF
few	TRBD1	TRBV10-3	TRBJ2-2	TGTGCCATCACGAAGGGGACAGGGGCCTCAAACACCGGGGAGCTGTTTTTT	CAITKGTGASNTGELFF
few	NA	TRBV15	TRBJ1-1	TGTGCCACCAGCGGATTTTCTCTTTACTCCACTGAAGATTTCTTT	CATSGFSLYSTEDFF
many	NA	TRBV5-5	TRBJ2-1	TGTGCCAGCAGCATCAGACTAGAAAATGAGCAGTTCTTC	CASSIRLENEQFF
few	TRBD1	TRBV24-1	TRBJ2-1	TGTGCCACCAGTGAATCGGACAGGTTCGATGAGCAGTTCTTC	CATSESDRFDEQFF
few	NA	TRBV5-1	TRBJ2-5	TGCGCCAGCAGCTTGTACGCGACCCAAGAGACCCAGTACTTC	CASSLYATQETQYF
NA	NA	TRBV3-1	TRBJ1-2	TGTGCCAGCAGCCCCGGGACATTCCCCTATGGCTACACCTTC	CASSPGTFPYGYTF
NA	NA	TRBV12-3/TRBV12-4	TRBJ1-2	TGTGCCAGCAGCCCCAGCCCCTCGGGGGGAAACTATGGCTACACCTTC	CASSPSPSGGNYGYTF
few	TRBD2	TRBV20-1	TRBJ2-1	TGCAGTGCTACCTTCGCGGGAGTGGATGAGTTCTTC	CSATFAGVDEFF
many	NA	TRBV20-1	TRBJ1-1	TGCAGTGCTAGTTCTGTTGGGTCGAACACTGAAGCTTTCTTT	CSASSVGSNTEAFF
many	TRBD1	TRBV5-1	TRBJ2-2	TGCGCCAGCAGCCCCGGGACAGCCCTTAACACCGGGGAGCTGTTTTTT	CASSPGTALNTGELFF
many	NA	TRBV5-1	TRBJ2-2	TGCGCCAGCAGCTTAGACAGGTCGAACACCGGGGAGCTGTTTTTT	CASSLDRSNTGELFF
few	NA	TRBV20-1	TRBJ2-5	TGCAGTGCCCCTAGGGAAACCGAGGACCTCGTTGGAACCCAGTACTTC	CSAPRETEDLVGTQYF
NA	TRBD1	TRBV29-1	TRBJ1-3	TGCAGCGTTGAGGACAGGGGCTGGAGAAACACCATATATTTT	CSVEDRGWRNTIYF
few	NA	TRBV11-2	TRBJ2-2	TGTGCCAGCAGCGCGGACATCCCTGACACCGGGGAGCTGTTTTTT	CASSADIPDTGELFF
few	TRBD1	TRBV6-6	TRBJ1-2	TGTGCCAGCAGTTACACAGGGGACTATGGCTACACCTTC	CASSYTGDYGYTF
NA	NA	TRBV11-2	TRBJ2-5	TGTGCCAGCAGCTATAGAGGGGTCGGTGGGAAAGAGACCCAGTACTTC	CASSYRGVGGKETQYF
few	TRBD2	TRBV5-1	TRBJ2-1	TGCGCCAGCAGCTTGGAGGCGGCTAGCGGGCCCCGGCAGCAGTTCTTC	CASSLEAASGPRQQFF
NA	NA	TRBV29-1	TRBJ1-5	TGCAGCGTTGAGGAACAGGCTAATCAGCCCCAGCATTTT	CSVEEQANQPQHF